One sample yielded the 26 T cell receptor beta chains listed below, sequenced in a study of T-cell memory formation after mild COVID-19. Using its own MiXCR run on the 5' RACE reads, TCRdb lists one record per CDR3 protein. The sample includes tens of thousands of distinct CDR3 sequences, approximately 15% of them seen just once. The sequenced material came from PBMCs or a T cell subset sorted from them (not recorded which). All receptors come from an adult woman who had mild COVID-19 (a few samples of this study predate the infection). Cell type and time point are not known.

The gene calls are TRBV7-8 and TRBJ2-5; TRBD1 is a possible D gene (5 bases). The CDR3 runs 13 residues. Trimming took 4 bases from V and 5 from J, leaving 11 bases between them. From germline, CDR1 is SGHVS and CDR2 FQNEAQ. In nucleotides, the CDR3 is TGTGCCAGCAGCTACACAGGTCCGGAGACCCAGTACTTC. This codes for CASSYTGPETQYF.

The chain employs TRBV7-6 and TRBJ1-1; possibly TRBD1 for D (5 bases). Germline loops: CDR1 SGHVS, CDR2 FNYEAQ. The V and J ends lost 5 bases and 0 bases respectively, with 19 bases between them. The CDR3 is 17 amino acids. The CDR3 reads CASSVGLGQFMNTEAFF. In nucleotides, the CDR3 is TGTGCCAGCAGCGTGGGACTCGGACAATTCATGAACACTGAAGCTTTCTTT.

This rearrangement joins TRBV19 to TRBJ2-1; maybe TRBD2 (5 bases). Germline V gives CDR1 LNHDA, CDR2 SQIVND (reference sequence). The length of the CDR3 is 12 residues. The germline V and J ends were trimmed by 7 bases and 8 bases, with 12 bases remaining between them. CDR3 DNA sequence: TGTGCCAGTACGCGAGGGTTAGATGAGCAGTTCTTC. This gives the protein CASTRGLDEQFF.

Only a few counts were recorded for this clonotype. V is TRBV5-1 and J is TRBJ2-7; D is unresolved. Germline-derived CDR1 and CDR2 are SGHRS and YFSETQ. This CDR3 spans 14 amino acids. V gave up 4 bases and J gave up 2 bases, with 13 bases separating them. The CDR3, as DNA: TGCGCCAGCAGCGAGACCCGTTCCGCCTACGAGCAGTACTTC. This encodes CASSETRSAYEQYF. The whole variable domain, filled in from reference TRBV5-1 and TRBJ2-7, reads KAGVTQTPRYLIKTRGQQVTLSCSPISGHRSVSWYQQTPGQGLQFLFEYFSETQRNKGNFPGRFSGRQFSNSRSEMNVSTLELGDSALYLCASSETRSAYEQYFGPGTRLTVT.

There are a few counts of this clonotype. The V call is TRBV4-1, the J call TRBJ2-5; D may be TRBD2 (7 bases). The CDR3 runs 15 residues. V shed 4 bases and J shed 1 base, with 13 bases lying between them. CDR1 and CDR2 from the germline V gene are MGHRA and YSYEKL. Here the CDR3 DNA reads TGCGCCAGCAGCCCACAAAGGGGGGGCCAAGAGACCCAGTACTTC. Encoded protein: CASSPQRGGQETQYF.

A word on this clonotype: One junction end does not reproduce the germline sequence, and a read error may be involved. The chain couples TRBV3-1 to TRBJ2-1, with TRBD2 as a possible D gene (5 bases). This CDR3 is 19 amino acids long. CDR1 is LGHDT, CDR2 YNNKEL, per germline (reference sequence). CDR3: CACSQEDSQIGFGFREQFF. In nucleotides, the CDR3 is TGTGCCTGCAGCCAAGAGGACTCCCAAATCGGGTTTGGTTTCCGTGAGCAGTTCTTC.

This CDR3 reads CASSLYGGISFGYTF. CDR3 DNA: TGTGCCAGCAGTTTATATGGCGGTATCTCCTTCGGCTACACCTTC. This chain joins TRBV27 and TRBJ1-2; D gene ambiguous. V was cut by 1 base and J by 8 bases, with 17 bases left in between. The V gene's germline CDR1 is MNHEY and CDR2 SMNVEV (reference sequence). The length of the CDR3 is 15 residues.

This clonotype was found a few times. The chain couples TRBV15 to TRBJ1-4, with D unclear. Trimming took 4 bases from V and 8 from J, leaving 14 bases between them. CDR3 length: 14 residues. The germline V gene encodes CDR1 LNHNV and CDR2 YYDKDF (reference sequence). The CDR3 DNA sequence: TGTGCCACCAGCAAGGACTCCCTAAGGGAAAAACTGTTTTTT. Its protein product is CATSKDSLREKLFF.

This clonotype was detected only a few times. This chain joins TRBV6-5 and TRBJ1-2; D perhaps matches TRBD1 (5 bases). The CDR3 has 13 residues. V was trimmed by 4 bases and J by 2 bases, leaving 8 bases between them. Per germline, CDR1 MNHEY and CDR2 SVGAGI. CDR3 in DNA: TGTGCCAGCAGTTCTCCAGGGAACTATGGCTACACCTTC. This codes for CASSSPGNYGYTF.

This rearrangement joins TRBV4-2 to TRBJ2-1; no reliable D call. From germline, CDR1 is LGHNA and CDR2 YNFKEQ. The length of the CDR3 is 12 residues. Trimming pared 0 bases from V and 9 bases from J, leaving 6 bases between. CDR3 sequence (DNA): TGTGCCAGCAGCCAAGACGACATTGAGCAGTTCTTC. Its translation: CASSQDDIEQFF.

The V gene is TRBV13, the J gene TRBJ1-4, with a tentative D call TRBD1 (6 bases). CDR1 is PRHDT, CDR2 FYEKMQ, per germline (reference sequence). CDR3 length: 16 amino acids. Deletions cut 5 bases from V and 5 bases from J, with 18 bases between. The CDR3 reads CASSQLGHLGNEKLFF. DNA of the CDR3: TGTGCCAGCAGCCAACTGGGACACCTGGGGAATGAAAAACTGTTTTTT.

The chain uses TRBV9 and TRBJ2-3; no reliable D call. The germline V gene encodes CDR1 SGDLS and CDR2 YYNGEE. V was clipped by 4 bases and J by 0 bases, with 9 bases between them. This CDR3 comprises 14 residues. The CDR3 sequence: CASSPRLSTDTQYF. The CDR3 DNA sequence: TGTGCCAGCAGCCCCCGGCTCAGCACAGATACGCAGTATTTT.

The CDR3 region has the DNA TGCGCCAGCAGCTTATATGTGGGAGAGGCCTACGAGCAGTACTTC. It translates to CASSLYVGEAYEQYF. The chain is built from TRBV5-1 and TRBJ2-7; a possible D gene is TRBD2 (5 bases). Deletions cut 2 bases from V and 2 bases from J, with 14 bases between. This CDR3 contains 15 residues. Looked up from germline, CDR1 is SGHRS and CDR2 is YFSETQ.

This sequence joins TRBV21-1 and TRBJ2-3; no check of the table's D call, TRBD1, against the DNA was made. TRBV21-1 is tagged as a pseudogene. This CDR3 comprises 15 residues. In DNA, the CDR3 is TGTGCCAGCAGCACCCGAGTGGGGAAGGGAGATACGCAGTATTTT. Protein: CASSTRVGKGDTQYF.

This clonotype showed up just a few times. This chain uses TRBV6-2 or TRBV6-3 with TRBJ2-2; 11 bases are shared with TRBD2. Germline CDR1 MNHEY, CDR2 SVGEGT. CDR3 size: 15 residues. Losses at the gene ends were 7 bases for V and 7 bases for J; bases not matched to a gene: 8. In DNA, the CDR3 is TGTGCCAGCAACCAACTAGCGGGAGCGGGCGGGGAGCTGTTTTTT. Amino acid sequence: CASNQLAGAGGELFF.

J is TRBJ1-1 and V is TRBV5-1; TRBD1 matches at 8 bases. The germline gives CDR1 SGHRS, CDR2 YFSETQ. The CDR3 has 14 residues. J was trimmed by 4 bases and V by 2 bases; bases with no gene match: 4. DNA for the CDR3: TGCGCCAGCAGCTTAGGACAGGGACCCACTGAAGCTTTCTTT. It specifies CASSLGQGPTEAFF.

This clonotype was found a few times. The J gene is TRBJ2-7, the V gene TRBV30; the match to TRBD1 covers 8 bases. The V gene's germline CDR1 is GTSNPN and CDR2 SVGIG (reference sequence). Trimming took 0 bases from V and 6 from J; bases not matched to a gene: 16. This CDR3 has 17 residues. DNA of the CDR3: TGTGCCTGGAGTGTACACAGGGGGAGCGGAGCAGGGCTCGAGCAGTACTTC. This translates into CAWSVHRGSGAGLEQYF.

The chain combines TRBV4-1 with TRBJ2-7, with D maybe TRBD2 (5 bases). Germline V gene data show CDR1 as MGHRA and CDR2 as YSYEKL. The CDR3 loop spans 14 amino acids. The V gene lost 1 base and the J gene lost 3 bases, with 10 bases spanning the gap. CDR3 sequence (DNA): TGCGCCAGCAGCCAAGCGGGGATAGTCTACGAGCAGTACTTC. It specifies CASSQAGIVYEQYF.

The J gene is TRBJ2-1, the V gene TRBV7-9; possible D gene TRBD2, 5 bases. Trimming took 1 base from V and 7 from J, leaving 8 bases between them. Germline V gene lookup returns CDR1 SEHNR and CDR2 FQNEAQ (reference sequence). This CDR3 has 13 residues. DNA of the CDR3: TGTGCCAGCAGCTTAGATGGCGGGAATGAGCAGTTCTTC. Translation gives CASSLDGGNEQFF.

The CDR3 DNA follows: TGTGCCAGCAGCTTAGGCGGGGGCACCGACAATGAGCAGTTCTTC. Its protein product is CASSLGGGTDNEQFF. J is TRBJ2-1 and V is TRBV11-2; D is perhaps TRBD2 (7 bases). The CDR3 is made up of 15 amino acids. Trimming pared 1 base from V and 5 bases from J, leaving 12 bases between. Per the germline V gene, CDR1 is SGHAT and CDR2 is FQNNGV.

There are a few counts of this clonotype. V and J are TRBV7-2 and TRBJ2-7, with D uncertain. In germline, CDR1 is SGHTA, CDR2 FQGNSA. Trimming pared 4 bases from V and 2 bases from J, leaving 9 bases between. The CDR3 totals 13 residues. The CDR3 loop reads CASSSLDTYEQYF. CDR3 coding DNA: TGTGCCAGCAGCTCCCTTGACACCTACGAGCAGTACTTC.

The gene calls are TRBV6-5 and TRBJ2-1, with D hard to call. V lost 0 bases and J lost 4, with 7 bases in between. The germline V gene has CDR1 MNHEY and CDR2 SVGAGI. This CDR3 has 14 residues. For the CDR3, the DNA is TGTGCCAGCAGTTACTCGCTGACGTACAATGAGCAGTTCTTC. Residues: CASSYSLTYNEQFF.

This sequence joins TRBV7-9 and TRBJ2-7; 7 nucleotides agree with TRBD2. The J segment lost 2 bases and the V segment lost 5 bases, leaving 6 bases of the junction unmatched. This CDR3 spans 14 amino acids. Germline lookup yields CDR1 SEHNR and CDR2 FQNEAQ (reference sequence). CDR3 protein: CASSASGSPYEQYF. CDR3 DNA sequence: TGTGCCAGCAGCGCTAGCGGATCTCCCTACGAGCAGTACTTC.

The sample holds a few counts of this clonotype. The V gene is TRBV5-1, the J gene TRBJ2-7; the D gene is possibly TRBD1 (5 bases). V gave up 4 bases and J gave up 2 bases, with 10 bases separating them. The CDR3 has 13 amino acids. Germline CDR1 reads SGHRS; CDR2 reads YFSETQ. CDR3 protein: CASSLQDTYEQYF. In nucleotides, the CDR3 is TGCGCCAGCAGCCTACAGGATACCTACGAGCAGTACTTC.

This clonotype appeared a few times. DNA of the CDR3: TGTGCCAGCAGTCCGGGTGCCGCCAAAAACATTCAGTACTTC. It yields the protein CASSPGAAKNIQYF. The chain uses TRBV27 and TRBJ2-4; D unresolved. V lost 5 bases to trimming and J lost 1 base, with 9 bases between them. Looked up from germline, CDR1 is MNHEY and CDR2 is SMNVEV (reference sequence). The CDR3 length is 14 residues.

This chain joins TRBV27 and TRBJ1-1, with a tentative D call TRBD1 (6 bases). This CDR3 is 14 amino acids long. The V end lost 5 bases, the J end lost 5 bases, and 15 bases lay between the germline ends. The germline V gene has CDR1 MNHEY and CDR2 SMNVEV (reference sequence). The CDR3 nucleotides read TGTGCCAGCAGTCCGTGGGGGGGCGGGACTGAAGCTTTCTTT. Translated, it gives CASSPWGGGTEAFF.